Presented here are 26 T cell receptor beta chains from one specimen sequenced in a study of blood T cells in healthy people across ages (dated by TCRdb to between 2015 and 2017). The library was prepared using 5' RACE. Sequencing was performed on an Illumina HiSeq 2500. A second about 7 to 11 cycle PCR used a sample-barcoded 5' primer and a J-beta primer mix. The public sequencing data were trimmed at Q25 with fastp and processed into clonotypes with MiXCR by TCRdb, which kept only in-frame beta chains. For every CDR3 protein sequence, its rows merge into one entry that carries the most common genes and DNA. In all, the sample holds over 1.5 million distinct CDR3 sequences, and 49% of those were seen once. Roughly 2.1% of the sample goes to the ten largest clones. The sequenced sample was blood. All receptors derive from a middle-aged woman in good health.

This clonotype was recorded only once. The chain recombines TRBV9 with TRBJ2-3; 7 bases align to TRBD1. After removal of 0 bases from V and 4 bases from J, the junction contained 8 bases not matched to a gene. The CDR3 is 16 residues long. Per the germline V gene, CDR1 is SGDLS and CDR2 is YYNGEE. Here the CDR3 DNA reads TGTGCCAGCAGCGTAGGGGAAGGGGGCATTTCAGATACGCAGTATTTT. Amino acid sequence: CASSVGEGGISDTQYF.

The rearrangement joins TRBV7-6 to TRBJ2-1, with 8 bases matching TRBD2. The CDR3 is made up of 15 amino acids. Germline CDR1 and CDR2: SGHVS and FNYEAQ. The ends lost 5 bases at V and 10 bases at J; junction bases unmatched: 13. The CDR3 loop reads CASSAASGSGGEQFF. The DNA of the CDR3 is TGTGCCAGCAGCGCGGCTAGCGGGTCGGGTGGCGAGCAGTTCTTC.

The chain uses TRBV7-2 and TRBJ2-7; no definite D call. V shed 2 bases and J shed 3 bases, with 17 bases lying between them. Per the germline V gene, CDR1 is SGHTA and CDR2 is FQGNSA. The CDR3 extends over 16 amino acids. CDR3 sequence: CASSLQSGSPGYEQYF. CDR3 coding DNA: TGTGCCAGCAGCTTACAGTCAGGCTCACCGGGCTACGAGCAGTACTTC. Supplemented by reference TRBV7-2 and TRBJ2-7, the full variable domain reads GAGVSQSPSNKVTEKGKDVELRCDPISGHTALYWYRQSLGQGLEFLIYFQGNSAPDKSGLPSDRFSAERTGGSVSTLTIQRTQQEDSAVYLCASSLQSGSPGYEQYFGPGTRLTVT.

The V gene is TRBV6-2 or TRBV6-3, the J gene TRBJ1-5; TRBD1 is a possible D gene (5 bases). In germline, CDR1 is MNHEY, CDR2 SVGEGT. Trimming pared 0 bases from V and 4 bases from J, leaving 13 bases between. The CDR3 runs 16 residues. This chain's CDR3 is CASSYSAGTDNQPQHF. The CDR3 DNA sequence: TGTGCCAGCAGTTACTCGGCCGGGACGGATAATCAGCCCCAGCATTTT.

The chain is built from TRBV6-5 and TRBJ2-7; D might be TRBD1 (6 bases). Germline V gene lookup returns CDR1 MNHEY and CDR2 SVGAGI. Trimming removed 5 bases at V and 0 bases at J, with 11 bases between. The CDR3 consists of 14 residues. In DNA form, the CDR3 reads TGTGCCAGCAGTGGGACATCCCGCTCCTACGAGCAGTACTTC. Its protein is CASSGTSRSYEQYF.

The chain is built from TRBV28 and TRBJ2-5; D uncertain. V lost 5 bases to trimming and J lost 0 bases, with 16 bases between them. The germline V gene encodes CDR1 MDHEN and CDR2 SYDVKM. The CDR3 covers 16 residues. CDR3 nucleotide sequence: TGTGCCAGCAGTCCGCGTCTGGGGTCGTACCAAGAGACCCAGTACTTC. As protein: CASSPRLGSYQETQYF.

V and J are TRBV20-1 and TRBJ2-1; 11 bases are shared with TRBD1. CDR1 is DFQATT and CDR2 is SNEGSKA in the germline V gene (reference sequence). The CDR3 contains 13 residues. V was pared by 5 bases and J by 9 bases, with 6 bases of the junction left unmatched. The CDR3 spells CSAGGQGAGEQFF. The CDR3 coding sequence is TGCAGTGCTGGAGGACAGGGGGCAGGTGAGCAGTTCTTC.

This chain uses TRBV6-6 with TRBJ2-5; 10 bases match TRBD2. Germline CDR1 reads MNHNY; CDR2 reads SVGAGI (reference sequence). J lost 0 bases, V lost 0 bases, and 1 base had no gene match. The CDR3 is made up of 16 amino acids. The CDR3 DNA is TGTGCCAGCAGTTACTCTCTAGCGGGGGACCAAGAGACCCAGTACTTC. This sequence encodes CASSYSLAGDQETQYF.

This clonotype was counted only a few times. This chain connects TRBV11-2 to TRBJ2-7; either TRBD1 or TRBD2 may fit D (5 bases each). Germline values: CDR1 SGHAT, CDR2 FQNNGV. CDR3 size: 15 residues. Trimming removed 5 bases at V and 1 base at J, with 15 bases between. The CDR3 loop reads CASSTGTAGSYEQYF. The CDR3 coding sequence is TGTGCCAGCAGCACCGGGACCGCCGGGTCCTACGAGCAGTACTTC.

V and J are TRBV6-2 or TRBV6-3 and TRBJ2-5; 8 bases are shared with TRBD1. With 7 bases clipped from V and 3 bases from J, the junction kept 7 bases outside the gene matches. CDR1 MNHEY and CDR2 SVGEGT come from the germline V gene. The CDR3 contains 14 residues. The CDR3 DNA reads TGTGCCAGCAACGACAGGGGCGACGAAGAGACCCAGTACTTC. Encoded protein: CASNDRGDEETQYF.

The V call is TRBV4-3, the J call TRBJ2-5, with TRBD1 matching over 10 bases. This CDR3 spans 17 amino acids. The junction had 9 bases not matched to a gene; V was cut back by 1 base and J by 4 bases. From germline, CDR1 is LGHNA and CDR2 YSLEER. The CDR3 spells CASSQVVWGTGAETQYF. CDR3 nucleotides: TGCGCCAGCAGCCAAGTGGTATGGGGGACAGGGGCAGAGACCCAGTACTTC.

This clonotype was recorded only once. The chain combines TRBV4-1 with TRBJ2-5; TRBD2 agrees at 8 bases. CDR3 length: 17 residues. Germline lookup yields CDR1 MGHRA and CDR2 YSYEKL. Trimming took 2 bases from V and 2 from J; bases not matched to a gene: 10. In DNA, the CDR3 is TGCGCCAGCAGCCAAACATCTAGCGGGCTGGGGCAAGAGACCCAGTACTTC. Amino acids: CASSQTSSGLGQETQYF.

This chain uses TRBV2 with TRBJ2-7, with 8 bases fitting TRBD1. The germline V gene encodes CDR1 SNHLY and CDR2 FYNNEI. This CDR3 region has 19 residues. The J segment lost 2 bases and the V segment lost 8 bases, leaving 23 bases of the junction unmatched. CDR3 sequence: CASLATATKTGDITYEQYF. CDR3 bases: TGTGCCAGCCTCGCCACAGCCACAAAGACAGGGGATATAACCTACGAGCAGTACTTC.

V is TRBV20-1 and J is TRBJ2-7; D perhaps matches TRBD1 (6 bases). V lost 3 bases and J lost 3, with 15 bases in between. This CDR3 comprises 14 residues. CDR1 is DFQATT and CDR2 is SNEGSKA in the germline V gene (reference sequence). The DNA of the CDR3 is TGCAGTGCTAGGGGGGCCGATCACATCTACGAGCAGTACTTC. This sequence encodes CSARGADHIYEQYF.

CDR3 residues: CASSSPEGVVDSPLHF. In nucleotides, the CDR3 is TGTGCCAGCAGCTCCCCGGAGGGGGTGGTGGATTCACCCCTCCACTTT. The rearrangement joins TRBV5-5 to TRBJ1-6, with D possibly matching TRBD1 (6 bases). The CDR3 is made up of 16 amino acids. CDR1 is SGHKS and CDR2 is YYEKEE in the germline V gene (reference sequence). Trimming took 3 bases from V and 8 from J, leaving 18 bases between them.

With respect to this clonotype: A junction end diverges from the germline sequence, so it may reflect a read error. V usage is TRBV18 and J usage is TRBJ1-4; 7 nucleotides match TRBD1. There are 14 residues in the CDR3. Germline CDR1 and CDR2: KGHSH and LQKENI. CDR3 nucleotides: TGTGCCAGCTCACGTGGGACAGCTAATGAAAAACCGTTTTTT. This translates into CASSRGTANEKPFF.

This sequence joins TRBV11-2 and TRBJ2-7, with 7 bases fitting TRBD2. The V gene's germline CDR1 is SGHAT and CDR2 FQNNGV. The CDR3 extends over 16 amino acids. With 0 bases clipped from V and 7 bases from J, the junction kept 12 bases outside the gene matches. CDR3: CASSLDLKRGNNEQYF. The CDR3 nucleotides are TGTGCCAGCAGCTTAGATCTAAAGCGGGGAAACAATGAGCAGTACTTC.

The chain has TRBV24-1 and TRBJ2-1; TRBD2 matches at 10 bases. V shed 4 bases, J shed 1 base, and the junction held 3 bases outside the gene matches. Per germline, CDR1 KGHDR and CDR2 SFDVKD. The CDR3 has 16 amino acids. CDR3: CATSEPGLASYNEQFF. CDR3 DNA: TGTGCCACCAGTGAGCCGGGACTAGCGTCCTACAATGAGCAGTTCTTC.

The V gene is TRBV10-3, the J gene TRBJ2-5; D could derive from TRBD1 or TRBD2 (5 bases each). The end of the DNA aligns better with TRBJ2-7, so the J call may be wrong. Germline loops: CDR1 ENHRY, CDR2 SYGVKD. There are 15 residues in the CDR3. The CDR3 coding sequence is TGTGCCATCAGTGAGACGCCGGGACCATACATCGAGCAGTACTTC. This sequence encodes CAISETPGPYIEQYF.

This rearrangement joins TRBV9 to TRBJ2-4, with D unclear. The end of the DNA fits TRBJ2-7 better, so the J call may be wrong. CDR3 size: 13 residues. CDR1 is SGDLS, CDR2 YYNGEE, per germline. DNA of the CDR3: TGTGCCAGCAGCGTACAGGTCGACTACGAGCAGTACTTC. It translates to CASSVQVDYEQYF.

The chain links TRBV6-5 to TRBJ2-1; no definite D call. Germline loops: CDR1 MNHEY, CDR2 SVGAGI. This CDR3 region has 15 residues. Trimming stripped 5 bases from V and 0 bases from J, with 11 bases between. CDR3 bases: TGTGCCAGCAGTCGAACTCCCATCTCCTACAATGAGCAGTTCTTC. Protein product: CASSRTPISYNEQFF.

The rearrangement uses TRBV5-1 and TRBJ2-1; D gene uncertain. The CDR3 totals 14 residues. V lost 2 bases, J lost 10 bases, and 16 bases lay in between. The germline gives CDR1 SGHRS, CDR2 YFSETQ. The CDR3, as DNA: TGCGCCAGCAGCTTCGGAGACAAATCCTACGAGCAGTTCTTC. Translation gives CASSFGDKSYEQFF.

CDR3 sequence: CSASPNKRYSPLHF. In nucleotides, the CDR3 is TGCAGTGCTAGCCCTAATAAGAGGTATTCACCCCTCCACTTT. This chain joins TRBV20-1 and TRBJ1-6; D gene unclear. This CDR3 has 14 residues. Germline values: CDR1 DFQATT, CDR2 SNEGSKA (reference sequence). Trimming left V 3 bases short and J 8 bases short, with 14 bases between.

This CDR3 is CASTPRGQTNTEAFF. The CDR3, as DNA: TGTGCCAGCACCCCGCGGGGACAAACGAACACTGAAGCTTTCTTT. The gene calls are TRBV27 and TRBJ1-1, with D possibly being TRBD1 (6 bases). V was cut by 7 bases and J by 1 base, with 16 bases left in between. The CDR3 is 15 residues long. Per the germline V gene, CDR1 is MNHEY and CDR2 is SMNVEV (reference sequence).

This clonotype was seen a handful of times. The rearrangement links TRBV6-6 to TRBJ2-7, with TRBD2 as a possible D gene (6 bases). Matching the DNA end better, TRBJ2-5 makes the J call doubtful. This CDR3 comprises 15 residues. Germline V gene sequence: CDR1 MNHNY, CDR2 SVGAGI (reference sequence). DNA of the CDR3: TGTGCCAGCAGTTACGGGGCGGGATCAGTGGAGACCCAGTACTTC. Translating it yields CASSYGAGSVETQYF.

This clonotype was detected only a few times. The chain is built from TRBV7-3 and TRBJ2-6; D is perhaps TRBD1 or TRBD2 (6 bases each). The ends were cut back, 2 bases at V and 4 bases at J, with 15 bases in the middle. The CDR3 consists of 17 residues. Germline CDR1 and CDR2: SGHTA and FQGTGA. CDR3 residues: CASSLLGGGTGANVLTF. In DNA form, the CDR3 reads TGTGCCAGCAGCTTATTGGGGGGCGGGACCGGGGCCAACGTCCTGACTTTC.